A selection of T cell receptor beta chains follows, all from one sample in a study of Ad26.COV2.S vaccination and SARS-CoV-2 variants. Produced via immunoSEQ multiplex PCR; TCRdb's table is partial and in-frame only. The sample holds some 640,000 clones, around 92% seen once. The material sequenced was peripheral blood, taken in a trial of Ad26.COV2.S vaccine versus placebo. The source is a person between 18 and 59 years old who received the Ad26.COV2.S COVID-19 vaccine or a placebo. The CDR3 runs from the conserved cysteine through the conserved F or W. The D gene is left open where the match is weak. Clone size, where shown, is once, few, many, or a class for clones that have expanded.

CDR3 DNA: TGTGCCAGCAGCTATCCCGGGACACGAAAAGAGACCCAGTACTTC; CDR3 protein: CASSYPGTRKETQYF; clone size: .; D gene: .; J gene: TRBJ2-5; CDR3 length: 15; V gene: TRBV7-9
CDR3 DNA: TGTGCCAGCAGTTCACAGGGGAACACTGAAGCTTTCTTT; CDR3 protein: CASSSQGNTEAFF; clone size: .; D gene: .; J gene: TRBJ1-1; CDR3 length: 13; V gene: TRBV7-8
CDR3 DNA: TGTGCCAGCAGTTCCTACGGGGGGCGTACGCAGTATTTT; CDR3 protein: CASSSYGGRTQYF; clone size: .; D gene: .; J gene: TRBJ2-3; CDR3 length: 13; V gene: TRBV6-5
CDR3 DNA: TGTGCCAGCTCACCATACTCAACTAATGAAAAACTGTTTTTT; CDR3 protein: CASSPYSTNEKLFF; clone size: .; D gene: .; J gene: TRBJ1-4; CDR3 length: 14; V gene: TRBV18
CDR3 DNA: TGTGCCAGCAGCTCAGCTTTAGCGGGAGGTCACAATGAGCAGTTCTTC; CDR3 protein: CASSSALAGGHNEQFF; clone size: .; D gene: TRBD2; J gene: TRBJ2-1; CDR3 length: 16; V gene: TRBV7-6
CDR3 DNA: TGTGCCAGCTCACCAACGACTAGCGGGGGGGCTGAGCAGTTCTTC; CDR3 protein: CASSPTTSGGAEQFF; clone size: .; D gene: TRBD2; J gene: TRBJ2-1; CDR3 length: 15; V gene: TRBV18
CDR3 DNA: TGTGCCAGCAGCGTTGATAGCGGGGGTCGAGCCTACGAGCAGTACTTC; CDR3 protein: CASSVDSGGRAYEQYF; clone size: .; D gene: TRBD2; J gene: TRBJ2-7; CDR3 length: 16; V gene: TRBV9
CDR3 DNA: TGTGCCAGTAGTATAGAGCGGGGGGGATCACCCCTCCACTTT; CDR3 protein: CASSIERGGSPLHF; clone size: .; D gene: .; J gene: TRBJ1-6; CDR3 length: 14; V gene: TRBV19
CDR3 DNA: TGTGCCAGTAGTTCAGGACGGAAAATGAACTATGGCTACACCTTC; CDR3 protein: CASSSGRKMNYGYTF; clone size: once; D gene: .; J gene: TRBJ1-2; CDR3 length: 15; V gene: TRBV6-5
CDR3 DNA: TGTGCCAGCAGCCTCAGTACCTACAATGAGCAGTTCTTC; CDR3 protein: CASSLSTYNEQFF; clone size: .; D gene: .; J gene: TRBJ2-1; CDR3 length: 13; V gene: TRBV11-3
CDR3 DNA: TGTGCCAGCAGTGAAGACAGTAGGCAACCCCAGCATTTT; CDR3 protein: CASSEDSRQPQHF; clone size: .; D gene: .; J gene: TRBJ1-5; CDR3 length: 13; V gene: TRBV6-1
CDR3 DNA: TGTGCCAGCAGCGTGGGGCCTAGCAATCAGCCCCAGCATTTT; CDR3 protein: CASSVGPSNQPQHF; clone size: few; D gene: .; J gene: TRBJ1-5; CDR3 length: 14; V gene: TRBV9
CDR3 DNA: TGTGCCAGCAGCTTGGCTGGCGGGGTGGAAGAGACCCAGTACTTC; CDR3 protein: CASSLAGGVEETQYF; clone size: .; D gene: .; J gene: TRBJ2-5; CDR3 length: 15; V gene: TRBV5-4
CDR3 DNA: TGTGCCAGCAGCGTAGATAGGGGGCCGACAGAGACCCAGTACTTC; CDR3 protein: CASSVDRGPTETQYF; clone size: .; D gene: TRBD1; J gene: TRBJ2-5; CDR3 length: 15; V gene: TRBV9
CDR3 DNA: TGTGCCAGCAGCTTGGACCTATCTGGGGCCAACGTCCTGACTTTC; CDR3 protein: CASSLDLSGANVLTF; clone size: once; D gene: .; J gene: TRBJ2-6; CDR3 length: 15; V gene: TRBV5-4
CDR3 DNA: TGTGCCAGCAGCTTTAACAGTAACACTGAAGCTTTCTTT; CDR3 protein: CASSFNSNTEAFF; clone size: once; D gene: .; J gene: TRBJ1-1; CDR3 length: 13; V gene: TRBV7-9
CDR3 DNA: TGTGCCAGTAGTACGAGGGGGCAGCCCCAGCATTTT; CDR3 protein: CASSTRGQPQHF; clone size: .; D gene: .; J gene: TRBJ1-5; CDR3 length: 12; V gene: TRBV19
CDR3 DNA: TGTGCCAGCGGGGGTTACAATGAGCAGTTCTTC; CDR3 protein: CASGGYNEQFF; clone size: .; D gene: .; J gene: TRBJ2-1; CDR3 length: 11; V gene: TRBV12-3/TRBV12-4
CDR3 DNA: TGTGCCAGCAGCAAAAGGGGCTGCATCCTCACCGAGACCCAGTACTTC; CDR3 protein: CASSKRGCILTETQYF; clone size: .; D gene: .; J gene: TRBJ2-5; CDR3 length: 16; V gene: TRBV21-1
CDR3 DNA: TGTGCCTGGAACGTCCTGTCTGGAAACACCATATATTTT; CDR3 protein: CAWNVLSGNTIYF; clone size: once; D gene: .; J gene: TRBJ1-3; CDR3 length: 13; V gene: TRBV30
CDR3 DNA: TGCAGCGTCACACAGGGGGCCAATGAGCAGTTCTTC; CDR3 protein: CSVTQGANEQFF; clone size: .; D gene: TRBD1; J gene: TRBJ2-1; CDR3 length: 12; V gene: TRBV29-1
CDR3 DNA: TGTGCCAGCAGCCTCGAAAGGGTGGGATCACCCCTCCACTTT; CDR3 protein: CASSLERVGSPLHF; clone size: .; D gene: .; J gene: TRBJ1-6; CDR3 length: 14; V gene: TRBV3-1/TRBV3-2
CDR3 DNA: TGTGCCAGCAGTCCACGGGGGCGGGGGGCGCACCAAGAGACCCAGTACTTC; CDR3 protein: CASSPRGRGAHQETQYF; clone size: .; D gene: TRBD2; J gene: TRBJ2-5; CDR3 length: 17; V gene: TRBV27
CDR3 DNA: TGTGCCAGCAGCCAAGTAGGTTATGGGGACACTGAAGCTTTCTTT; CDR3 protein: CASSQVGYGDTEAFF; clone size: .; D gene: .; J gene: TRBJ1-1; CDR3 length: 15; V gene: TRBV4-2
CDR3 DNA: TGTGCCAGCAGCTCTCTAGCGGGGAGCTCCTACGAGCAGTACTTC; CDR3 protein: CASSSLAGSSYEQYF; clone size: .; D gene: TRBD2; J gene: TRBJ2-7; CDR3 length: 15; V gene: TRBV3-1/TRBV3-2
CDR3 DNA: TGTGCCAGTAGTATGGGCACAGGGTTCGTCGGGGAGCTGTTTTTT; CDR3 protein: CASSMGTGFVGELFF; clone size: .; D gene: .; J gene: TRBJ2-2; CDR3 length: 15; V gene: TRBV19
CDR3 DNA: TGTGCCAGTAGTATCCGCGGACTAGCGGGGAAAGAGACCCAGTACTTC; CDR3 protein: CASSIRGLAGKETQYF; clone size: .; D gene: TRBD2; J gene: TRBJ2-5; CDR3 length: 16; V gene: TRBV19
CDR3 DNA: TGTGCCAGCAGCGTAGTGGTTGAAGCTTTCTTT; CDR3 protein: CASSVVVEAFF; clone size: .; D gene: .; J gene: TRBJ1-1; CDR3 length: 11; V gene: TRBV9
CDR3 DNA: TGTGCCAGCAGCTTAGCAAGGGGCATGACCCAGCATTTT; CDR3 protein: CASSLARGMTQHF; clone size: .; D gene: .; J gene: TRBJ1-5; CDR3 length: 13; V gene: TRBV7-2
CDR3 DNA: TGTGCCTGGAGTGGCGGACAGGACCGCGAGCAGTACTTC; CDR3 protein: CAWSGGQDREQYF; clone size: .; D gene: TRBD1; J gene: TRBJ2-7; CDR3 length: 13; V gene: TRBV30
CDR3 DNA: TGCGCCAGCAGCCTGGGACTAGCGGGAATCTACAATGAGCAGTTCTTC; CDR3 protein: CASSLGLAGIYNEQFF; clone size: .; D gene: TRBD2; J gene: TRBJ2-1; CDR3 length: 16; V gene: TRBV5-1
CDR3 DNA: TGTGCCAGCAGCCAAGCTGGGGAGAGGAGTGAAGCTTTCTTT; CDR3 protein: CASSQAGERSEAFF; clone size: few; D gene: .; J gene: TRBJ1-1; CDR3 length: 14; V gene: TRBV14
CDR3 DNA: TGTGCCAGCAGTTATGGGCCCGTCGGCTATTACGAGCAGTACTTC; CDR3 protein: CASSYGPVGYYEQYF; clone size: .; D gene: .; J gene: TRBJ2-7; CDR3 length: 15; V gene: TRBV6-6
CDR3 DNA: TGCGCCAGCGGCGCTGACACCGTACGACAAGAGACCCAGTACTTC; CDR3 protein: CASGADTVRQETQYF; clone size: .; D gene: .; J gene: TRBJ2-5; CDR3 length: 15; V gene: TRBV5-1
CDR3 DNA: TGTGCCAGCAGTTCGACTAGCGGGGGGGCCGTAGAGCAGTTCTTC; CDR3 protein: CASSSTSGGAVEQFF; clone size: .; D gene: TRBD2; J gene: TRBJ2-1; CDR3 length: 15; V gene: TRBV6-6
CDR3 DNA: TGCGCCAGCAGCCAGGAGGACAGGACGAACACTGAAGCTTTCTTT; CDR3 protein: CASSQEDRTNTEAFF; clone size: .; D gene: TRBD1; J gene: TRBJ1-1; CDR3 length: 15; V gene: TRBV4-3
CDR3 DNA: TGTGCCACCAGCAGGGAGGCGGGAGGGCCGGTCGGGGAGCTGTTTTTT; CDR3 protein: CATSREAGGPVGELFF; clone size: few; D gene: TRBD2; J gene: TRBJ2-2; CDR3 length: 16; V gene: TRBV15
CDR3 DNA: TGTGCCAGCTCACCTTCGACAGCAAACACCGGGGAGCTGTTTTTT; CDR3 protein: CASSPSTANTGELFF; clone size: .; D gene: .; J gene: TRBJ2-2; CDR3 length: 15; V gene: TRBV18
CDR3 DNA: TGTGCCAGCAGTGAGCTACCGGGGATAGGCGAAAAACTGTTTTTT; CDR3 protein: CASSELPGIGEKLFF; clone size: .; D gene: .; J gene: TRBJ1-4; CDR3 length: 15; V gene: TRBV25-1
CDR3 DNA: TGTGCCACCTCGCCTGGGGACAACTATGGCTACACCTTC; CDR3 protein: CATSPGDNYGYTF; clone size: .; D gene: .; J gene: TRBJ1-2; CDR3 length: 13; V gene: TRBV19
CDR3 DNA: TGTGCCAGCTCACCGAACATTACGAATGAGCAGTTCTTC; CDR3 protein: CASSPNITNEQFF; clone size: .; D gene: .; J gene: TRBJ2-1; CDR3 length: 13; V gene: TRBV18
CDR3 DNA: TGCGCCAGCAGTGAGGCACTCTATGGCTACACCTTC; CDR3 protein: CASSEALYGYTF; clone size: .; D gene: .; J gene: TRBJ1-2; CDR3 length: 12; V gene: TRBV10-2
CDR3 DNA: TGCGCCAGCAGCCCGGACAGCTACTCCTACAATGAGCAGTTCTTC; CDR3 protein: CASSPDSYSYNEQFF; clone size: .; D gene: .; J gene: TRBJ2-1; CDR3 length: 15; V gene: TRBV4-3
CDR3 DNA: TGCAGTGCTAGTTCTGAACAATATAGCAATCAGCCCCAGCATTTT; CDR3 protein: CSASSEQYSNQPQHF; clone size: .; D gene: .; J gene: TRBJ1-5; CDR3 length: 15; V gene: TRBV20-1
CDR3 DNA: TGTGCCAGTAGTGATAGGGGACTAGCGGGAGCAGATACGCAGTATTTT; CDR3 protein: CASSDRGLAGADTQYF; clone size: once; D gene: TRBD2; J gene: TRBJ2-3; CDR3 length: 16; V gene: TRBV19
CDR3 DNA: TGTGCCAGCAGTACCCGGACGGAGTCCTACGAGCAGTACTTC; CDR3 protein: CASSTRTESYEQYF; clone size: .; D gene: .; J gene: TRBJ2-7; CDR3 length: 14; V gene: TRBV27
CDR3 DNA: TGTGCCTGGCGGGACTCTCCCTACAATGAGCAGTTCTTC; CDR3 protein: CAWRDSPYNEQFF; clone size: .; D gene: .; J gene: TRBJ2-1; CDR3 length: 13; V gene: TRBV30